This TCR beta chain was found in a study of a mutant IDH1 vaccine in newly diagnosed glioma. Study summary: Commencement of vaccination occurred 4-6 weeks following radiotherapy alone, or concurrently with temozolomide cycles. Treated individuals were about 62% male and around 38% female, averaging about 42 years of age. Points from the study as a whole: Detectable vaccine-induced immune responses arose in around 93% of patients.

Clones were sequenced by immunoSEQ multiplex PCR, and TCRdb holds only the in-frame ones, with some missing. The table records 25,000 to 40,000 clones, around 78% of them present only once. Comment on this clone: Its antigen is undetermined.

The CDR3 has 12 residues. Germline V gene lookup returns CDR1 MNHEY and CDR2 SVGAGI. V shed 9 bases, J shed 0 bases, and the junction held 2 bases outside the gene matches. Time point in this sample: week 11, during vaccination. What each vaccine dose contained was 300 ug of mutant IDH1 20-mer peptide, accompanied by topical imiquimod. The chain couples TRBV6-5 to TRBJ2-7; 7 bases match TRBD1. This TCR was recovered from a man younger than 40 with glioma. The specimen comprised PBMCs, sampled from a glioma patient whose treatment included an IDH1 peptide vaccine. The CDR3 coding sequence is TGTGCCAGTACAGGGGCCTCCTACGAGCAGTACTTC. Translation gives CASTGASYEQYF.